This TCR beta chain was sequenced for a study of OX40 agonist ivuxolimab in advanced cancers. Study-level information: Under the entry rules, prior anti-PD-1, anti-PD-L1 or anti-CTLA-4 therapy was allowed, and roughly 41% had some. Study conclusions and caveats: CD8+ T cells showed, on average, more clonal expansion than CD4+ cells.

Assay: immunoSEQ multiplex PCR; the TCRdb copy retains only in-frame clones and omits some. The top ten clones hold 1.5% to 2% of a sample with 75,000 to 80,000 clones, around 85% of them seen once. Drawing of blood for sampling happened at baseline, at cycle 4 day 1, and at cycle 7 day 1. This clone has just a few counts. Its antigen remains unknown. The CDR3 has 20 amino acids. Germline V CDR1 and CDR2: MDHEN, SYDVKM. The J segment lost 4 bases and the V segment lost 5 bases, leaving 17 bases of the junction unmatched. The V gene is TRBV28, the J gene TRBJ2-2; 12 positions agree with TRBD1. The sequences come from CD4+ or CD8+ T cells sorted from blood, collected in a trial of the OX40 agonist ivuxolimab. The TCR sequence derives from an adult with an advanced solid tumor such as melanoma, head and neck, liver or kidney cancer. In nucleotides, the CDR3 is TGTGCCAGCAGTGCTTCCGGGACAGGGGGCTGGGGGCGAGGCACCGGGGAGCTGTTTTTT. Translated: CASSASGTGGWGRGTGELFF.